A single sample is the source of the 22 T cell receptor beta chains below, sequenced in a study of prognosis after radiotherapy for stage I lung cancer. Multiplex PCR in two rounds served to amplify TCR beta CDR3 from genomic DNA. Primers specific to each TRBV and TRBJ gene drove first-round PCR. Each CDR3 protein gets one entry after TCRdb re-called the multiplex PCR reads with MiXCR. The sample consists of nearly 35,000 distinct CDR3 sequences, approximately 32% of them appearing once. The source was PBMCs, collected before or after stereotactic body radiation therapy (not recorded which). All receptors come from a donor at least 50 years old with non-small cell lung cancer.

In its sample, this clonotype was seen a few times. The chain recombines TRBV2 with TRBJ2-4; no definite D call. The CDR3 is made up of 15 amino acids. Germline assignment: CDR1 SNHLY and CDR2 FYNNEI. V lost 6 bases and J lost 3, with 15 bases in between. In DNA, the CDR3 is TGTGCCAGCAGCGCGAGTATACGAGGCAAAAACATTCAGTACTTC. Translating gives CASSASIRGKNIQYF.

On this clonotype: A read error likely explains this, since a far larger clone differs by one base. The V gene is TRBV6-9, the J gene TRBJ1-5; D ambiguous. Germline assignment: CDR1 MNHGY and CDR2 SVAAGI. V was clipped by 4 bases and J by 0 bases, with 16 bases between them. The CDR3 sequence is 17 residues long. Written as DNA, the CDR3 is TGTGCCAGCAGTTCACCTAGGTGGCGAAATAGCAATCAGCCCCAGCATTTT. It is translated as CASSSPRWRNSNQPQHF.

The genes are TRBV7-9 and TRBJ1-2; weak D call: TRBD1 (6 bases). Germline V lookup: CDR1 SEHNR, CDR2 FQNEAQ (reference sequence). The CDR3 loop spans 12 amino acids. Between the trimmed V and J ends, which lost 4 bases and 5 bases, there was a span of 8 bases. The CDR3 region has the DNA TGTGCCAGCAGCTGGGGGGCATATGGCTACACCTTC. Amino acid sequence: CASSWGAYGYTF.

In this sample, this clonotype turned up many times. This chain joins TRBV20-1 and TRBJ2-4; the D gene is possibly TRBD1 (5 bases). The CDR3 spans 11 residues. V was trimmed by 2 bases and J by 10 bases, leaving 9 bases between them. Germline lookup yields CDR1 DFQATT and CDR2 SNEGSKA (reference sequence). The chain's CDR3 is CSARLTAIQYF. The CDR3, as DNA: TGCAGTGCTAGACTGACAGCAATTCAGTACTTC.

This clonotype was picked up a small number of times. The chain uses TRBV5-4 and TRBJ2-1; TRBD2 matches at 7 bases. The CDR3 is made up of 13 amino acids. In germline, CDR1 is SGHNT, CDR2 YYREEE (reference sequence). Losses at the gene ends were 5 bases for V and 1 base for J; bases not matched to a gene: 0. The CDR3 sequence: CASRGGSYNEQFF. The CDR3 DNA follows: TGTGCCAGCAGGGGGGGGTCCTACAATGAGCAGTTCTTC.

This clonotype was observed once. The chain is built from TRBV6-5 and TRBJ2-1, with 8 bases fitting TRBD1. The CDR3 has 14 amino acids. V shed 4 bases and J 10 bases; nucleotides not matched to a gene: 9. Germline-derived CDR1 and CDR2 are MNHEY and SVGAGI. DNA for the CDR3: TGTGCCAGCAGTTTCAGACAGGGGTGGGTCGAGCAGTTCTTC. Translating gives CASSFRQGWVEQFF.

As for this clonotype: A read error may explain this, as a much larger clone is one base away. CDR3 bases: TGTGTCAGCAGGGGGACGGAAAACATTCAGTACTTC. It specifies CVSRGTENIQYF. The chain carries TRBV6-1 and TRBJ2-4, with 7 nucleotides matching TRBD1. The CDR3 loop spans 12 amino acids. Germline lookup yields CDR1 MNHNS and CDR2 SASEGT.

Many counts were recorded for this clonotype. The DNA of the CDR3 is TGTGCCAGCAGCTTTATACAGGGTTACGAGCAGTACTTC. Translated: CASSFIQGYEQYF. The V gene is TRBV7-8, the J gene TRBJ2-7; TRBD1 might be the D (6 bases). V lost 3 bases to trimming and J lost 4 bases, with 10 bases between them. The CDR3 sequence is 13 residues long. Germline V lookup: CDR1 SGHVS, CDR2 FQNEAQ.

Of note for this clonotype: The conserved phenylalanine or tryptophan normally closing the CDR3 is absent here, so this likely arose from a read error. The chain recombines TRBV7-6 with TRBJ1-2, with 7 bases fitting TRBD1. CDR3 length: 15 amino acids. The junction had 7 bases not matched to a gene; V was cut back by 1 base and J by 5 bases. Per germline, CDR1 SGHVS and CDR2 FNYEAQ. CDR3 in DNA: TGTGCCAGCAGCTTAGGAGCAGGGGGGGGGTATGGCTACACCCTC. Its protein is CASSLGAGGGYGYTL.

The rearrangement uses TRBV7-2 and TRBJ2-3; TRBD1 matches at 9 bases. The end of the DNA aligns better with TRBJ2-7, so the J call may be wrong. The CDR3 has 15 amino acids. The V gene's germline CDR1 is SGHTA and CDR2 FQGNSA. The CDR3 reads CASRHSGTGIGEQYF. Written as DNA, the CDR3 is TGTGCCAGCAGACATTCCGGGACAGGGATAGGCGAGCAGTACTTC.

The V gene is TRBV10-2, the J gene TRBJ1-1, with TRBD1 identical over 9 bases. This CDR3 contains 15 residues. V gave up 6 bases and J gave up 1 base; unmatched junction bases: 6. Germline CDR1 and CDR2: WSHSY and SAAADI. CDR3 region: CASRWDRVSNTEAFF. CDR3 DNA sequence: TGCGCCAGCAGGTGGGACAGGGTATCGAACACTGAAGCTTTCTTT.

The chain carries TRBV7-8 and TRBJ2-3; TRBD1 is a possible D gene (6 bases). This CDR3 is 12 amino acids long. V was clipped by 4 bases and J by 5 bases, with 7 bases between them. Per the germline V gene, CDR1 is SGHVS and CDR2 is FQNEAQ. This CDR3 reads CASSSQGDTQYF. The CDR3 DNA reads as TGTGCCAGCAGCTCACAGGGAGATACGCAGTATTTT.

Only one count was recorded for this clonotype. The likely explanation is a read error, given a far larger clone one base away. The rearrangement joins TRBV5-1 to TRBJ1-6; D not certain. This CDR3 is 14 amino acids long. Germline-derived CDR1 and CDR2 are SGHRS and YFSETQ. CDR3 in DNA: TGTGCCAGCAGCTGGGAACATGGCAATTCACCCCTCCACTTT. It codes for CASSWEHGNSPLHF. The complete variable domain, with remaining parts taken from reference TRBV5-1 and TRBJ1-6, reads KAGVTQTPRYLIKTRGQQVTLSCSPISGHRSVSWYQQTPGQGLQFLFEYFSETQRNKGNFPGRFSGRQFSNSRSEMNVSTLELGDSALYLCASSWEHGNSPLHFGNGTRLTVT.

V and J are TRBV20-1 and TRBJ2-7, with TRBD2 as a possible D gene (5 bases). The CDR3 is 14 residues long. Germline V gene sequence: CDR1 DFQATT, CDR2 SNEGSKA (reference sequence). The CDR3 DNA reads as TGCATCGCTAGTCCTAGGACGCCCCCGGGGGAGCAGTACTTC. Translated, it gives CIASPRTPPGEQYF.

By share of the sample, this clonotype is medium-sized. The chain recombines TRBV6-1 with TRBJ1-3; tentatively, D is TRBD1 (5 bases). Germline V gene sequence: CDR1 MNHNS, CDR2 SASEGT. V gave up 7 bases and J gave up 0 bases, with 13 bases separating them. The CDR3 spans 15 residues. The CDR3 coding sequence is TGTGCCAGCATACGACAGCCCAGCTCTGGAAACACCATATATTTT. The encoded protein is CASIRQPSSGNTIYF.

Here the CDR3 reads CASSNRDYNEQFF. In DNA form, the CDR3 reads TGTGCCAGCAGTAACCGGGACTACAATGAGCAGTTCTTC. The V gene is TRBV12-3 or TRBV12-4, the J gene TRBJ2-1; maybe TRBD2 (5 bases). Between the trimmed V and J ends, which lost 5 bases and 3 bases, there was a span of 8 bases. This CDR3 region has 13 residues.

This clonotype has ten or more counts. The chain links TRBV6-5 to TRBJ2-5, with D maybe TRBD1 (6 bases). The CDR3 covers 14 residues. Per the germline V gene, CDR1 is MNHEY and CDR2 is SVGAGI. V was cut by 4 bases and J by 2 bases, with 11 bases left in between. CDR3 amino acids: CASSSGEDQETQYF. CDR3 bases: TGTGCCAGCAGTTCAGGGGAAGATCAAGAGACCCAGTACTTC.

This clonotype was seen ten or more times. This chain connects TRBV6-2 or TRBV6-3 to TRBJ2-7; D remains unclear. CDR1 is MNHEY and CDR2 is SVGEGT in the germline V gene. This CDR3 contains 14 residues. The germline V and J ends were trimmed by 7 bases and 1 base, with 14 bases remaining between them. CDR3 nucleotides: TGTGCCAGCACCATGAGGTACGGGTCCTACGAGCAGTACTTC. Its protein product is CASTMRYGSYEQYF.

Remarks on this clonotype: A junction end diverges from the germline sequence, so it may reflect a read error. V and J are TRBV28 and TRBJ1-2, with D perhaps matching TRBD1 (6 bases). CDR1 and CDR2 from the germline V gene are MDHEN and SYDVKM. The CDR3 consists of 16 residues. The CDR3 protein is CSSSDSGRAGGCCYTF. The CDR3, as DNA: TGTTCCAGCAGTGACTCGGGCAGGGCGGGGGGCTGTTGCTACACCTTC.

This clonotype appeared many times. The genes are TRBV3-1 and TRBJ2-3; TRBD2 matches at 9 bases. V shed 4 bases, J shed 2 bases, and the junction held 7 bases outside the gene matches. The CDR3 length is 16 residues. From germline, CDR1 is LGHDT and CDR2 YNNKEL (reference sequence). The CDR3 protein is CASSPISGGSTDTQYF. The CDR3 nucleotides read TGTGCCAGCAGCCCAATAAGCGGGGGGTCCACAGATACGCAGTATTTT.

Points on this clonotype: It is likely a read error: a sequence one base away is far more abundant. The chain joins TRBV6-1 to TRBJ1-2; no definite D call. The CDR3 sequence is 15 residues long. In germline, CDR1 is MNHNS, CDR2 SASEGT. Trimming took off 5 bases at V and 3 bases at J, with 16 bases between the two ends. CDR3 coding DNA: TGTGCCAGCAGTTCCGACATATTCCTACACTATGGCTACACCTTC. This sequence encodes CASSSDIFLHYGYTF.

The V gene is TRBV29-1, the J gene TRBJ1-4; D ambiguous. The CDR3 sequence is 17 residues long. Germline V gene sequence: CDR1 SQVTM, CDR2 ANQGSEA. V lost 4 bases and J 4 bases, leaving 22 bases between the germline ends. In DNA, the CDR3 is TGCAGCGTTGTCCGGACGTTTAGTTTGCGGGTTAATGAAAAACTGTTTTTT. Translation gives CSVVRTFSLRVNEKLFF.